Each of the 28 T cell receptor beta chains below was sequenced from the same sample in a study of T cell responses to AZD1222 COVID-19 vaccine. This table comes from immunoSEQ multiplex PCR, and its TCRdb copy is limited to in-frame clones, with some not included. Seen here are about 140,000 clones, less than 95% observed once, and the top ten hold around 3.6%. The source was peripheral blood, collected on day 0 of AZD1222 vaccination. The origin of the receptors is an adult in good health.

V and J are TRBV30 and TRBJ2-3, with 9 positions matching TRBD2. Germline V gene sequence: CDR1 GTSNPN, CDR2 SVGIG (reference sequence). This CDR3 region has 14 residues. After removal of 4 bases from V and 4 bases from J, the junction contained 6 bases not matched to a gene. The CDR3 DNA is TGTGCCTGGAACCGCGGGGGGGCTGCAGATACGCAGTATTTT. It specifies CAWNRGGAADTQYF.

The V gene is TRBV4-1, the J gene TRBJ2-7; 9 nucleotides match TRBD1. Germline assignment: CDR1 MGHRA and CDR2 YSYEKL. V lost 5 bases and J lost 5; bases outside the gene matches: 13. The CDR3 is made up of 16 amino acids. The CDR3 DNA is TGCGCCAGCAGCGGAGAACCGGGACAGGGCATCGACGAGCAGTACTTC. Encoded protein: CASSGEPGQGIDEQYF.

The chain joins TRBV4-2 to TRBJ1-2, with 7 bases that match TRBD1. V shed 2 bases, J shed 0 bases, and the junction held 9 bases outside the gene matches. CDR1 and CDR2 (germline): LGHNA, YNFKEQ. The CDR3 runs to 17 residues. This chain's CDR3 is CASSQRDRDKANYGYTF. The CDR3 region has the DNA TGTGCCAGCAGCCAACGCGACAGGGACAAAGCTAACTATGGCTACACCTTC.

The gene calls are TRBV5-6 and TRBJ1-1; 9 nucleotides agree with TRBD1. V shed 4 bases, J shed 1 base, and the junction held 8 bases outside the gene matches. The CDR3 length is 16 residues. Germline CDR1 SGHDT, CDR2 YYEEEE. The CDR3 DNA follows: TGTGCCAGCAGCGACGGGACAGGGCGCCAGAACACTGAAGCTTTCTTT. This codes for CASSDGTGRQNTEAFF.

This rearrangement joins TRBV30 to TRBJ1-1; TRBD1 matches at 10 bases. This CDR3 has 13 residues. The V and J ends lost 5 bases and 3 bases, in that order; junction bases with no gene match: 3. Germline V CDR1 and CDR2: GTSNPN, SVGIG (reference sequence). CDR3 nucleotides: TGTGCCTGGGGACAGGGGGAAGACACTGAAGCTTTCTTT. Amino acid sequence: CAWGQGEDTEAFF. Supplemented by reference TRBV30 and TRBJ1-1, the full variable domain reads SQTIHQWPATLVQPVGSPLSLECTVEGTSNPNLYWYRQAAGRGLQLLFYSVGIGQISSEVPQNLSASRPQDRQFILSSKKLLLSDSGFYLCAWGQGEDTEAFFGQGTRLTVV.

The gene calls are TRBV11-3 and TRBJ2-5; D gene ambiguous. V was shortened by 3 bases and J by 5 bases, with 10 bases between the two germline ends. The germline V gene has CDR1 SGHNT and CDR2 YENEEA. There are 13 residues in the CDR3. The CDR3 reads CASSLGPAETQYF. CDR3 nucleotide sequence: TGTGCCAGCAGCTTGGGCCCTGCGGAGACCCAGTACTTC.

The CDR3 region is CASSAGQGALTNEKLFF. Written as DNA, the CDR3 is TGTGCCAGCAGCGCCGGACAGGGGGCTTTAACTAATGAAAAACTGTTTTTT. V usage is TRBV7-9 and J usage is TRBJ1-4; TRBD1 agrees at 11 bases. Germline V gene data show CDR1 as SEHNR and CDR2 as FQNEAQ (reference sequence). With 5 bases clipped from V and 1 base from J, the junction kept 6 bases outside the gene matches. This CDR3 is 17 amino acids long.

This sequence joins TRBV2 and TRBJ1-6, with 10 bases identical to TRBD1. This CDR3 spans 15 amino acids. Trimming took 5 bases from V and 9 from J; bases not matched to a gene: 7. Germline V gene data show CDR1 as SNHLY and CDR2 as FYNNEI. CDR3 DNA sequence: TGTGCCAGCAGTCAATCGACAGGGGGCGTTTCACCCCTCCACTTT. Translating gives CASSQSTGGVSPLHF.

The rearrangement joins TRBV28 to TRBJ1-2; 12 positions agree with TRBD1. After removal of 7 bases from V and 13 bases from J, the junction contained 13 bases not matched to a gene. The V gene's germline CDR1 is MDHEN and CDR2 SYDVKM. CDR3 length equals 14 residues. The CDR3 nucleotides read TGTGCCAGCACCATACTGGGACAGGGGGCAGAGTTCACCTTC. It encodes CASTILGQGAEFTF.

This chain links TRBV12-3 or TRBV12-4 with TRBJ2-2; unclear D gene. V was shortened by 1 base and J by 7 bases, with 4 bases between the two germline ends. The CDR3 spans 12 residues. The CDR3 sequence: CASSLVSGELFF. CDR3 DNA: TGTGCCAGCAGTTTAGTGAGCGGGGAGCTGTTTTTT.

The chain is built from TRBV7-9 and TRBJ1-4; D unresolved. V was pared by 2 bases and J by 8 bases, with 15 bases between. The CDR3 totals 15 residues. Germline V gene lookup returns CDR1 SEHNR and CDR2 FQNEAQ (reference sequence). CDR3 sequence reads: CASSLSGYGGEKLFF. The DNA for the CDR3 is TGTGCCAGCAGCTTATCGGGCTACGGAGGAGAAAAACTGTTTTTT.

This chain uses TRBV19 with TRBJ2-5, with D maybe TRBD2 (5 bases). This CDR3 is 12 amino acids long. The V and J ends lost 10 bases and 0 bases respectively, with 9 bases between them. The germline CDR1 and CDR2 sequences are LNHDA and SQIVND (reference sequence). The CDR3 reads CATRLNQETQYF. The CDR3 DNA reads TGTGCCACCCGACTAAACCAAGAGACCCAGTACTTC. The full variable domain, completed using reference TRBV19 and TRBJ2-5, is DGGITQSPKYLFRKEGQNVTLSCEQNLNHDAMYWYRQDPGQGLRLIYYSQIVNDFQKGDIAEGYSVSREKKESFPLTVTSAQKNPTAFYLCATRLNQETQYFGPGTRLLVL.

The chain is built from TRBV5-6 and TRBJ1-6; 9 bases fit TRBD1. Germline lookup yields CDR1 SGHDT and CDR2 YYEEEE. The CDR3 is made up of 19 amino acids. J was trimmed by 7 bases and V by 1 base; bases with no gene match: 15. CDR3 sequence: CASSLFRDRVVRLNSPLHF. CDR3 bases: TGTGCCAGCAGCTTGTTCAGGGACAGGGTAGTTAGATTGAATTCACCCCTCCACTTT. The whole variable domain, filled in from reference TRBV5-6 and TRBJ1-6, reads DAGVTQSPTHLIKTRGQQVTLRCSPKSGHDTVSWYQQALGQGPQFIFQYYEEEERQRGNFPDRFSGHQFPNYSSELNVNALLLGDSALYLCASSLFRDRVVRLNSPLHFGNGTRLTVT.

This clone was recorded once. This chain uses TRBV1 with TRBJ1-4. TRBV1 is labeled a pseudogene. The CDR3 is made up of 15 amino acids. The CDR3 coding sequence is TGCACCAGCAAGTGGGATACGTCTTTAAATGAAAAACTGTTTTTT. Translating gives CTSKWDTSLNEKLFF.

This rearrangement joins TRBV7-3 to TRBJ2-2, with 13 bases identical to TRBD2. V gave up 2 bases and J gave up 5 bases; unmatched junction bases: 11. Germline CDR1 is SGHTA and CDR2 is FQGTGA. CDR3 length: 19 amino acids. The CDR3 loop reads CASSLVMLRTSGRTGELFF. In DNA form, the CDR3 reads TGTGCCAGCAGCTTAGTTATGTTAAGGACTAGCGGGAGAACCGGGGAGCTGTTTTTT.

J is TRBJ2-3 and V is TRBV12-5; no definite D call. V shed 7 bases and J shed 3 bases, with 14 bases lying between them. The germline V gene has CDR1 LGHNT and CDR2 FRNRAP. This CDR3 has 14 amino acids. CDR3 nucleotide sequence: TGTGCTAGTGACGGATCCCTAAGTACAGATACGCAGTATTTT. Translation: CASDGSLSTDTQYF. The full variable domain, completed using reference TRBV12-5 and TRBJ2-3, is DARVTQTPRHKVTEMGQEVTMRCQPILGHNTVFWYRQTMMQGLELLAYFRNRAPLDDSGMPKDRFSAEMPDATLATLKIQPSEPRDSAVYFCASDGSLSTDTQYFGPGTRLTVL.

This chain uses TRBV19 with TRBJ2-2, with 9 bases fitting TRBD1. Germline lookup yields CDR1 LNHDA and CDR2 SQIVND (reference sequence). The CDR3 runs to 14 residues. Losses at the gene ends were 7 bases for V and 7 bases for J; bases not matched to a gene: 7. DNA of the CDR3: TGTGCCAGTACCTGGACAGGGGTGGGCGGGGAGCTGTTTTTT. Its translation is CASTWTGVGGELFF.

This chain joins TRBV7-2 and TRBJ2-5; D unresolved. The CDR3 covers 14 residues. Trimming shortened V by 0 bases and J by 6 bases, and 11 bases separated the two germline ends. The germline CDR1 and CDR2 sequences are SGHTA and FQGNSA. The CDR3 DNA follows: TGTGCCAGCAGCTTAGCGATGGGGATGAAGACCCAGTACTTC. This translates into CASSLAMGMKTQYF.

In this sample, this clone turned up once. CDR3 loop: CASSPTGLREQYF. Here the CDR3 DNA reads TGTGCCAGCAGTCCGACAGGGTTGCGCGAGCAGTACTTC. The chain carries TRBV27 and TRBJ2-7; 7 nucleotides match TRBD1. The V gene end was trimmed by 5 bases and the J gene end by 6 bases; junction bases not matched to a gene: 7. Germline CDR1 MNHEY, CDR2 SMNVEV (reference sequence). This CDR3 region has 13 residues.

V and J are TRBV27 and TRBJ2-1; tentatively, D is TRBD1 (5 bases). The germline gives CDR1 MNHEY, CDR2 SMNVEV (reference sequence). The CDR3 spans 12 residues. V shed 3 bases and J shed 12 bases, with 12 bases lying between them. The CDR3 spells CASSFSGLGQFF. The CDR3 nucleotides read TGTGCCAGCAGTTTTTCAGGGCTTGGGCAGTTCTTC.

The rearrangement links TRBV3-1 (or the pseudogene TRBV3-2) to TRBJ2-5; D is uncertain. The CDR3 runs 14 residues. V was trimmed by 0 bases and J by 4 bases, leaving 9 bases between them. Germline values: CDR1 LGHDT, CDR2 YNNKEL (reference sequence). The CDR3 coding sequence is TGTGCCAGCAGCCAAGATACAACACGAGAGACCCAGTACTTC. Translating it yields CASSQDTTRETQYF.

This clone was observed a few times. In DNA, the CDR3 is TGTGCCAGCAGCGAACAATTGGGGGGGTACTACGAGCAGTACTTC. Amino acid sequence: CASSEQLGGYYEQYF. V and J are TRBV3-1 (or the pseudogene TRBV3-2) and TRBJ2-7, with 7 bases aligning to TRBD2. V shed 5 bases and J 3 bases; nucleotides not matched to a gene: 10. This CDR3 is built from 15 residues. Germline V gene sequence: CDR1 LGHDT, CDR2 YNNKEL (reference sequence).

The rearrangement joins TRBV3-1 (or the pseudogene TRBV3-2) to TRBJ2-1; TRBD1 or TRBD2 may be the D gene (5 bases each). Germline-derived CDR1 and CDR2 are LGHDT and YNNKEL (reference sequence). The CDR3 totals 18 residues. The V gene lost 1 base and the J gene lost 5 bases, with 21 bases spanning the gap. The CDR3, as DNA: TGTGCCAGCAGCCAAGTTCTGTTCTCCGGGGACCAGAACAATGAGCAGTTCTTC. This translates into CASSQVLFSGDQNNEQFF.

The V and J genes are TRBV15 and TRBJ2-7; 7 positions agree with TRBD2. The germline V gene encodes CDR1 LNHNV and CDR2 YYDKDF (reference sequence). The CDR3 is 14 residues long. V shed 3 bases and J 3 bases; nucleotides not matched to a gene: 5. CDR3 amino acids: CATSRLLAVYEQYF. CDR3 DNA: TGTGCCACCAGCAGGCTTCTAGCGGTCTACGAGCAGTACTTC.

The chain carries TRBV5-4 and TRBJ1-1, with D unresolved. Germline lookup yields CDR1 SGHNT and CDR2 YYREEE (reference sequence). Between the trimmed V and J ends, which lost 2 bases and 1 base, there was a span of 9 bases. CDR3 size: 14 residues. CDR3 region: CASSFALGNTEAFF. DNA for the CDR3: TGTGCCAGCAGCTTCGCCCTTGGGAACACTGAAGCTTTCTTT.

This chain uses TRBV6-6 with TRBJ1-3; D is uncertain. CDR1 is MNHNY, CDR2 SVGAGI, per germline (reference sequence). The V and J ends lost 6 bases and 0 bases respectively, with 15 bases between them. The CDR3 runs to 16 residues. CDR3 in amino acids: CASSSGRTLSGNTIYF. CDR3 coding DNA: TGTGCCAGCAGCTCCGGACGGACCCTCTCTGGAAACACCATATATTTT.

V gene TRBV3-1 (or the pseudogene TRBV3-2) combines with J gene TRBJ1-4; D is undetermined. Trimming pared 2 bases from V and 7 bases from J, leaving 11 bases between. Looked up from germline, CDR1 is LGHDT and CDR2 is YNNKEL (reference sequence). This CDR3 is 14 amino acids long. The CDR3 sequence is CASSQHGLSEKLFF. The CDR3 DNA sequence: TGTGCCAGCAGCCAACACGGTTTAAGTGAAAAACTGTTTTTT.

V usage is TRBV7-2 and J usage is TRBJ2-5, with D tentatively TRBD2 (6 bases). The length of the CDR3 is 15 residues. CDR1 and CDR2 (germline): SGHTA, FQGNSA. V shed 1 base and J shed 5 bases, with 14 bases lying between them. This chain's CDR3 is CASSLGTGVGETQYF. The CDR3 bases are TGTGCCAGCAGCTTAGGGACGGGAGTCGGGGAGACCCAGTACTTC.